This T cell receptor beta chain was observed in a study of blood T cell repertoires in COVID-19. As processed by the authors: Estimation of nucleated cell counts was performed using reference gene primer amplification. The repertoire was sequenced with immunoSEQ multiplex PCR; TCRdb's copy has only in-frame clones and lacks some. That table gives V, J and clone size, and the DNA gave D and trimming. The profile shows roughly 250,000 clones, approximately 85% of them singletons. The sample holds a few counts of this clone. Germline V gene data show CDR1 as SGHTA and CDR2 as FQGNSA. The ends were cut back, 2 bases at V and 4 bases at J, with 6 bases in the middle. There are 13 residues in the CDR3.

This sequence joins TRBV7-2 and TRBJ2-1; D gene unclear. Sample: peripheral blood. This clonotype originated in a woman aged 25 to 39 with acute or convalescent COVID-19. The CDR3 protein is CASSLRAYNEQFF. The CDR3 DNA sequence: TGTGCCAGCAGCTTACGTGCGTACAATGAGCAGTTCTTC.